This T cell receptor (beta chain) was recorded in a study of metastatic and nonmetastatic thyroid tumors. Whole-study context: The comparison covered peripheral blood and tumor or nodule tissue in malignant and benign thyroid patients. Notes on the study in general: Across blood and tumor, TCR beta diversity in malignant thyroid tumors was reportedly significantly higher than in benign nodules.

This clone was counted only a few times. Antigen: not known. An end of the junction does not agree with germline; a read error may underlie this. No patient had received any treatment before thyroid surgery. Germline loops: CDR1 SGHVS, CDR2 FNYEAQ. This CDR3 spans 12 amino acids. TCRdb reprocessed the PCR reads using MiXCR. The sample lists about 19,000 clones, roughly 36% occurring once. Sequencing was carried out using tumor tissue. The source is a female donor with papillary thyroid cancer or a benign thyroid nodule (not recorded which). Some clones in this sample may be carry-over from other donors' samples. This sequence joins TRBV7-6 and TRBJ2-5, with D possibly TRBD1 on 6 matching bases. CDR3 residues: CSSSQTGETQYF. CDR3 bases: TGTTCCAGCAGTCAAACAGGGGAGACCCAGTACTTC.